Below, 25 T cell receptor beta chains from the same sample are listed, as sequenced in a study of vaccination and CD4 T cells after COVID-19. These receptors have no identified antigens. Sequencing of DNA taken from cultured CD4+ T cells relied on the Oncomine TCR Beta short-read assay. TCRdb reprocessed the PCR reads via MiXCR and lists one record per CDR3 protein. This table has 9,900 or so distinct CDR3 sequences, approximately 29% appearing once. The treatment is: approximately 11-day PBMC culture with coronavirus spike peptide pools or control peptides (ViraFEST assay). Sequences were derived from CD4+ T cells from blood, cultured in vitro, sampled after SARS-CoV-2 vaccination. The receptors here all came from a human donor who had recovered from COVID-19.

This clonotype occurred a few times. The V call is TRBV6-2 or TRBV6-3, the J call TRBJ1-2, with a tentative D call TRBD1 (6 bases). There are 14 residues in the CDR3. Trimming pared 6 bases from V and 4 bases from J, leaving 15 bases between. The germline gives CDR1 MNHEY, CDR2 SVGEGT. This CDR3 is CASSRTEFGYGYTF. The CDR3 nucleotides are TGTGCCAGCAGCCGGACAGAATTCGGCTATGGCTACACCTTC.

The table lists this clonotype with a few counts. The V call is TRBV20-1, the J call TRBJ1-5; tentative D call: TRBD1 (5 bases). The CDR3 runs to 14 residues. V was pared by 4 bases and J by 1 base, with 11 bases between. The germline V gene has CDR1 DFQATT and CDR2 SNEGSKA (reference sequence). The DNA for the CDR3 is TGCAGTGCTACCCAGGGATTGAGCAATCAGCCCCAGCATTTT. It translates to CSATQGLSNQPQHF.

The rearrangement joins TRBV28 to TRBJ1-2; 10 nucleotides line up with TRBD1. The germline V gene has CDR1 MDHEN and CDR2 SYDVKM. The CDR3 covers 15 residues. The ends lost 5 bases at V and 2 bases at J; junction bases unmatched: 5. The CDR3 DNA is TGTGCCAGCAGTCCCGGGACAGGGGCAAACTATGGCTACACCTTC. Amino acid sequence: CASSPGTGANYGYTF.

This chain links TRBV24-1 with TRBJ2-5; D could derive from TRBD1 or TRBD2 (5 bases each). CDR3 size: 14 residues. The germline CDR1 and CDR2 sequences are KGHDR and SFDVKD. With 2 bases removed from V and 5 bases from J, the gap between germline ends came to 11 bases. The CDR3 loop reads CATSDSRGAETQYF. CDR3 DNA: TGTGCCACCAGTGATTCAAGGGGAGCGGAGACCCAGTACTTC.

This clonotype was detected only a few times. This rearrangement joins TRBV19 to TRBJ2-4, with D possibly TRBD2 on 6 matching bases. The CDR3 contains 15 residues. Trimming stripped 9 bases from V and 4 bases from J, with 19 bases between. CDR1 LNHDA and CDR2 SQIVND come from the germline V gene (reference sequence). Here the CDR3 DNA reads TGTGCCAGCCAAGGGCGGAGGGACCCAAAAAACATTCAGTACTTC. Protein sequence: CASQGRRDPKNIQYF.

This clonotype was seen more than once but under ten times. The chain has TRBV6-5 and TRBJ1-2; no clear D. The V gene lost 0 bases and the J gene lost 8 bases, with 13 bases spanning the gap. The CDR3 sequence is 14 residues long. From germline, CDR1 is MNHEY and CDR2 SVGAGI. The DNA of the CDR3 is TGTGCCAGCAGTTACTCGGGAGGAGTTGAGGGCTACACCTTC. Its protein is CASSYSGGVEGYTF.

This clonotype was detected only a few times. V and J are TRBV24-1 and TRBJ2-5; TRBD1 is a possible D gene (6 bases). The CDR3 loop spans 15 amino acids. Per the germline V gene, CDR1 is KGHDR and CDR2 is SFDVKD. V lost 4 bases, J lost 2 bases, and 13 bases lay in between. Written as DNA, the CDR3 is TGTGCCACCAGTGACGACAGGAACACGCAAGAGACCCAGTACTTC. This encodes CATSDDRNTQETQYF.

The V call is TRBV6-5, the J call TRBJ1-2; no definite D call. The CDR3 sequence is 18 residues long. Per the germline V gene, CDR1 is MNHEY and CDR2 is SVGAGI. Deletions cut 2 bases from V and 5 bases from J, with 24 bases between. In DNA, the CDR3 is TGTGCCAGCAGTTACAAAGGCGGAGGGTGCAGGTTCCTTTATGGCTACACCTTC. Protein product: CASSYKGGGCRFLYGYTF.

The chain joins TRBV28 to TRBJ2-5, with D uncertain. V was pared by 1 base and J by 1 base, with 7 bases between. The CDR3 runs 14 residues. Looked up from germline, CDR1 is MDHEN and CDR2 is SYDVKM. CDR3 amino acids: CASSLSPVQETQYF. CDR3 DNA sequence: TGTGCCAGCAGTTTATCGCCAGTCCAAGAGACCCAGTACTTC. The entire variable domain, with the rest obtained from reference TRBV28 and TRBJ2-5, is as follows: DVKVTQSSRYLVKRTGEKVFLECVQDMDHENMFWYRQDPGLGLRLIYFSYDVKMKEKGDIPEGYSVSREKKERFSLILESASTNQTSMYLCASSLSPVQETQYFGPGTRLLVL.

This chain links TRBV28 with TRBJ2-7; D unresolved. V dropped 2 bases and J dropped 4 bases, with 9 bases sitting between them. The CDR3 totals 13 residues. The germline CDR1 and CDR2 sequences are MDHEN and SYDVKM. The CDR3 sequence: CASSLTAVYEQYF. In nucleotides, the CDR3 is TGTGCCAGCAGTTTAACAGCCGTATACGAGCAGTACTTC.

This clonotype was detected only a few times. The chain couples TRBV28 to TRBJ2-7; D is unresolved. The CDR3 spans 13 residues. V lost 5 bases to trimming and J lost 3 bases, with 11 bases between them. Germline CDR1 reads MDHEN; CDR2 reads SYDVKM. CDR3 loop: CASSPTPIYEQYF. DNA of the CDR3: TGTGCCAGCAGTCCGACACCCATCTACGAGCAGTACTTC.

V usage is TRBV24-1 and J usage is TRBJ2-5; D possibly corresponds to TRBD1 (5 bases). Trimming shortened V by 5 bases and J by 3 bases, and 9 bases separated the two germline ends. Germline CDR1 reads KGHDR; CDR2 reads SFDVKD. The CDR3 has 13 amino acids. DNA for the CDR3: TGTGCCACCAGTGGGAAAGGGGAAGAGACCCAGTACTTC. This sequence encodes CATSGKGEETQYF.

This clonotype showed up just a few times. The J gene is TRBJ1-5, the V gene TRBV6-2 or TRBV6-3; unclear D gene. The ends were cut back, 6 bases at V and 12 bases at J, with 18 bases in the middle. The CDR3 sequence is 13 residues long. The germline V gene encodes CDR1 MNHEY and CDR2 SVGEGT. CDR3 DNA: TGTGCCAGCAGCCCCAATAGGGATCGGGGCCAGCATTTT. As protein: CASSPNRDRGQHF.

The DNA for the CDR3 is TGTGCCAGTAGTGTCAGAACAGGGGGGGGAAACATTCAGTACTTC. As protein: CASSVRTGGGNIQYF. V gene TRBV19 combines with J gene TRBJ2-4; maybe TRBD1 (8 bases). This CDR3 is built from 15 residues. Trimming removed 5 bases from V and 6 bases from J, with 17 bases in between. CDR1 is LNHDA, CDR2 SQIVND, per germline (reference sequence).

This clonotype was picked up one time. This chain links TRBV28 with TRBJ1-1, with 8 bases identical to TRBD1. Per the germline V gene, CDR1 is MDHEN and CDR2 is SYDVKM. The CDR3 extends over 14 amino acids. V lost 7 bases and J lost 5; bases outside the gene matches: 9. CDR3 in amino acids: CASKFQGARTEAFF. The CDR3 DNA reads TGTGCCAGCAAATTTCAGGGGGCCCGGACTGAAGCTTTCTTT. The whole variable domain, filled in from reference TRBV28 and TRBJ1-1, reads DVKVTQSSRYLVKRTGEKVFLECVQDMDHENMFWYRQDPGLGLRLIYFSYDVKMKEKGDIPEGYSVSREKKERFSLILESASTNQTSMYLCASKFQGARTEAFFGQGTRLTVV.

The CDR3 reads CASSLTATFHEQYF. As DNA, the CDR3 is TGTGCCAGCAGTTTGACCGCCACGTTCCACGAGCAGTACTTC. The rearrangement links TRBV12-3 or TRBV12-4 to TRBJ2-7; D unresolved. Trimming removed 3 bases at V and 5 bases at J, with 14 bases between. The CDR3 length is 14 residues.

DNA for the CDR3: TGTGCCAGCAGCCAACTCCTCGATCAGCCCCAGCATTTT. It yields the protein CASSQLLDQPQHF. V usage is TRBV16 and J usage is TRBJ1-5, with D hard to call. CDR1 and CDR2 (germline): KGHSY, FQNENV. CDR3 length: 13 residues. V lost 2 bases to trimming and J lost 5 bases, with 7 bases between them.

In its sample, this clonotype is large. This chain uses TRBV7-2 with TRBJ1-4, with D hard to call. The CDR3 extends over 14 amino acids. Germline CDR1 and CDR2: SGHTA and FQGNSA. With 4 bases removed from V and 7 bases from J, the gap between germline ends came to 13 bases. CDR3 bases: TGTGCCAGCAGCTCCCAGGCCTTGGGTGAAAAACTGTTTTTT. This sequence encodes CASSSQALGEKLFF. Variable domain in full (rest from reference TRBV7-2 and TRBJ1-4): GAGVSQSPSNKVTEKGKDVELRCDPISGHTALYWYRQSLGQGLEFLIYFQGNSAPDKSGLPSDRFSAERTGGSVSTLTIQRTQQEDSAVYLCASSSQALGEKLFFGSGTQLSVL.

This clonotype was counted between two and nine times. V is TRBV20-1 and J is TRBJ1-4; D might be TRBD1 (5 bases). Trimming took off 3 bases at V and 8 bases at J, with 13 bases between the two ends. The germline V gene has CDR1 DFQATT and CDR2 SNEGSKA (reference sequence). This CDR3 is 13 amino acids long. In DNA form, the CDR3 reads TGCAGTGCTAGGGCGGGGGAAGGGGAAAAACTGTTTTTT. Its protein is CSARAGEGEKLFF.

This clonotype rates as large (0.1 to 1%). The V gene is TRBV4-3, the J gene TRBJ1-2, with D possibly matching TRBD1 (6 bases). Germline values: CDR1 LGHNA, CDR2 YSLEER. Trimming took 4 bases from V and 6 from J, leaving 18 bases between them. This CDR3 has 15 residues. The CDR3 coding sequence is TGCGCCAGCAGCCCTCTCGGGGCAGGGGAGAATGGCTACACCTTC. Translation: CASSPLGAGENGYTF.

This clonotype was counted only a few times. The chain carries TRBV15 and TRBJ2-2; 9 bases line up with TRBD1. J lost 5 bases, V lost 2 bases, and 9 bases had no gene match. Germline V gene data show CDR1 as LNHNV and CDR2 as YYDKDF (reference sequence). The CDR3 runs to 17 residues. CDR3 region: CATSRPAGTGWTGELFF. DNA for the CDR3: TGTGCCACCAGCAGACCCGCCGGGACAGGGTGGACCGGGGAGCTGTTTTTT. The full variable domain, completed using reference TRBV15 and TRBJ2-2, is DAMVIQNPRYQVTQFGKPVTLSCSQTLNHNVMYWYQQKSSQAPKLLFHYYDKDFNNEADTPDNFQSRRPNTSFCFLDIRSPGLGDTAMYLCATSRPAGTGWTGELFFGEGSRLTVL.

The chain carries TRBV15 and TRBJ1-2, with D perhaps TRBD1 (5 bases). Trimming took 3 bases from V and 7 from J, leaving 18 bases between them. There are 15 residues in the CDR3. CDR1 and CDR2 (germline): LNHNV, YYDKDF (reference sequence). DNA of the CDR3: TGTGCCACCAGCAGTCCGGGACTTCTGAGTTTTGGCTACACCTTC. Translated, it gives CATSSPGLLSFGYTF.

J is TRBJ2-7 and V is TRBV28; 14 bases line up with TRBD2. The CDR3 loop spans 16 amino acids. Germline V gene lookup returns CDR1 MDHEN and CDR2 SYDVKM. V trimming: 5 bases; J trimming: 5 bases; junction bases outside the gene matches: 8. The CDR3 is CASSAQPGLAGDEQYF. The DNA for the CDR3 is TGTGCCAGCAGTGCCCAGCCGGGACTAGCGGGAGACGAGCAGTACTTC.

V is TRBV7-3 and J is TRBJ2-5; 9 nucleotides agree with TRBD1. The CDR3 spans 15 residues. The V and J ends lost 4 bases and 5 bases, in that order; junction bases with no gene match: 8. Germline values: CDR1 SGHTA, CDR2 FQGTGA. CDR3 region: CASSSGTGNFETQYF. CDR3 sequence (DNA): TGTGCCAGCAGCTCCGGGACAGGGAATTTCGAGACCCAGTACTTC.

The rearrangement links TRBV12-3 or TRBV12-4 to TRBJ1-6, with 10 bases aligning to TRBD1. The CDR3 spans 15 residues. Losses at the gene ends were 6 bases for V and 1 base for J; bases not matched to a gene: 0. The CDR3 bases are TGTGCCAGCAGGGGACAGGGGTCCTATAATTCACCCCTCCACTTT. Residues: CASRGQGSYNSPLHF.